The 14 T cell receptor beta chains below were found in one sample sequenced in a study of T-cell memory formation after mild COVID-19 (TCRdb year 2021). To prepare the library, 5' RACE was applied. Sequencing relied on an Illumina NovaSeq 6000. Using fastp trimming at Q25 and MiXCR clonotype assembly, TCRdb reanalyzed the public sequencing data and kept in-frame beta chains. Under each unique CDR3 protein, matching rows form one entry showing the most common genes and DNA. Across this sample there are under 600,000 distinct CDR3 sequences, with about a fifth seen only once. The leading ten clones occupy about 8.4% of the sample. Material: PBMCs or a T cell subset sorted from them (not recorded which). The receptor source for this set is an adult woman who had mild COVID-19 (a few samples of this study predate the infection). The sample titles of this study are shuffled in the database, so cell type and time point are left out; the donor was told from shared clones.

This clonotype has a handful of counts. The chain uses TRBV7-2 and TRBJ1-1; 8 bases fit TRBD1. This CDR3 region has 15 residues. The junction had 5 bases not matched to a gene; V was cut back by 2 bases and J by 3 bases. CDR1 and CDR2 (germline): SGHTA, FQGNSA. The CDR3 DNA reads TGTGCCAGCAGCTTATTGCAGGGGGCTCACACTGAAGCTTTCTTT. This sequence encodes CASSLLQGAHTEAFF.

This clonotype has a handful of counts. The CDR3 here is CASSDVPRTSGSYEQYF. Written as DNA, the CDR3 is TGTGCCAGCAGTGACGTCCCGAGGACTAGCGGTAGCTACGAGCAGTACTTC. The chain combines TRBV2 with TRBJ2-7; 10 bases line up with TRBD2. With 3 bases clipped from V and 3 bases from J, the junction kept 11 bases outside the gene matches. The germline V gene encodes CDR1 SNHLY and CDR2 FYNNEI. The CDR3 loop spans 17 amino acids.

This clonotype was detected a few times. The chain uses TRBV11-2 and TRBJ1-1, with D tentatively TRBD1 (5 bases). This CDR3 comprises 14 residues. Germline CDR1 and CDR2: SGHAT and FQNNGV. The V gene lost 5 bases and the J gene lost 5 bases, with 15 bases spanning the gap. CDR3 sequence reads: CASSLVLGVTEAFF. The DNA for the CDR3 is TGTGCCAGCAGCCTAGTCCTAGGGGTGACTGAAGCTTTCTTT. Using reference TRBV11-2 and TRBJ1-1 for the parts outside the CDR3, the full variable domain is EAGVAQSPRYKIIEKRQSVAFWCNPISGHATLYWYQQILGQGPKLLIQFQNNGVVDDSQLPKDRFSAERLKGVDSTLKIQPAKLEDSAVYLCASSLVLGVTEAFFGQGTRLTVV.

The CDR3 is CASSSPLADTQYF. The CDR3 DNA follows: TGTGCCAGCAGCTCACCGTTGGCAGATACGCAGTATTTT. The chain employs TRBV7-9 and TRBJ2-3, with no clear D. The CDR3 length is 13 residues. Germline CDR1 is SEHNR and CDR2 is FQNEAQ (reference sequence). Trimming removed 4 bases at V and 4 bases at J, with 9 bases between.

This chain connects TRBV9 to TRBJ1-3, with D unclear. From germline, CDR1 is SGDLS and CDR2 YYNGEE. CDR3 length: 14 amino acids. Trimming shortened V by 0 bases and J by 0 bases, and 4 bases separated the two germline ends. DNA for the CDR3: TGTGCCAGCAGCGTAGACAACTCTGGAAACACCATATATTTT. Translation gives CASSVDNSGNTIYF.

CDR3 region: CASSRPGTGIRKLFF. In nucleotides, the CDR3 is TGTGCCAGCAGCCGCCCAGGGACAGGCATTCGGAAACTGTTTTTT. The chain links TRBV5-6 to TRBJ1-4, with 8 positions matching TRBD1. V was pared by 4 bases and J by 11 bases, with 13 bases of the junction left unmatched. The CDR3 spans 15 residues. Germline V gene lookup returns CDR1 SGHDT and CDR2 YYEEEE. The whole variable domain, filled in from reference TRBV5-6 and TRBJ1-4, reads DAGVTQSPTHLIKTRGQQVTLRCSPKSGHDTVSWYQQALGQGPQFIFQYYEEEERQRGNFPDRFSGHQFPNYSSELNVNALLLGDSALYLCASSRPGTGIRKLFFGSGTQLSVL.

In its sample, this clonotype was seen a few times. A much larger clone lies one base from this, so it may be a read error. The rearrangement joins TRBV7-3 to TRBJ2-5; weak D call: TRBD1 (5 bases). Germline CDR1 and CDR2: SGHTA and FQGTGA. The V end was cut by 3 bases, the J end by 4 bases, with 9 bases between. The CDR3 runs to 13 residues. The CDR3 is CASSLDKGETQYF. The CDR3 DNA follows: TGTGCCAGCAGCTTGGACAAGGGAGAGACCCAGTACTTC.

This clonotype was detected a few times. This chain joins TRBV24-1 and TRBJ2-1, with 7 bases identical to TRBD2. Germline CDR1 and CDR2: KGHDR and SFDVKD. The CDR3 covers 15 residues. Trimming at V came to 1 base and at J to 6 bases, leaving 5 bases not matched to a gene. The CDR3 nucleotides are TGTGCCACCAGTGATTTACGGGAGGACCCCAATGAGCAGTTCTTC. This codes for CATSDLREDPNEQFF.

This clonotype was seen repeatedly, ten times or more. The V call is TRBV5-1, the J call TRBJ1-1, with D unclear. Trimming left V 4 bases short and J 0 bases short, with 10 bases between. CDR3 size: 14 residues. Germline-derived CDR1 and CDR2 are SGHRS and YFSETQ. Here the CDR3 reads CASSPGLMNTEAFF. The DNA of the CDR3 is TGCGCCAGCAGCCCTGGACTTATGAACACTGAAGCTTTCTTT.

This clonotype was observed a few times. This chain uses TRBV4-1 with TRBJ2-5; TRBD2 matches 10 bases. The CDR3 is 18 residues long. Germline V gene sequence: CDR1 MGHRA, CDR2 YSYEKL. Trimming removed 0 bases from V and 1 base from J; junction bases left unmatched: 8. CDR3 nucleotides: TGCGCCAGCAGCCAAGATCGGGAGCGGGGGGGGATCCAAGAGACCCAGTACTTC. Amino acid sequence: CASSQDRERGGIQETQYF.

The chain joins TRBV5-4 to TRBJ2-5, with TRBD2 matching over 7 bases. The junction had 10 bases not matched to a gene; V was cut back by 5 bases and J by 3 bases. The V gene's germline CDR1 is SGHNT and CDR2 YYREEE (reference sequence). This CDR3 comprises 15 residues. The DNA for the CDR3 is TGTGCCAGCAGTCCTTTGCGGGGGTTCAAAGAGACCCAGTACTTC. Residues: CASSPLRGFKETQYF.

CDR3: CATSDPGTSGETDTQYF. CDR3 bases: TGTGCCACCAGTGATCCTGGGACTAGCGGGGAGACAGATACGCAGTATTTT. The genes are TRBV24-1 and TRBJ2-3; the match to TRBD2 covers 13 bases. Per germline, CDR1 KGHDR and CDR2 SFDVKD. V lost 3 bases, J lost 3 bases, and 5 bases stayed unmatched. This CDR3 comprises 17 residues.

The rearrangement links TRBV18 to TRBJ1-1; D is undetermined. CDR3 size: 13 residues. The V gene lost 0 bases and the J gene lost 6 bases, with 8 bases spanning the gap. Germline V gene data show CDR1 as KGHSH and CDR2 as LQKENI. The CDR3 sequence is CASSPPGSSEAFF. CDR3 sequence (DNA): TGTGCCAGCTCACCACCGGGTTCATCTGAAGCTTTCTTT.

The chain is built from TRBV18 and TRBJ1-5; the D is unclear. Germline V gene lookup returns CDR1 KGHSH and CDR2 LQKENI. This CDR3 has 15 residues. V lost 1 base, J lost 13 bases, and 20 bases lay in between. CDR3 loop: CASSPQGAGSDVQHF. The CDR3 DNA reads as TGTGCCAGCTCACCACAGGGTGCGGGATCGGATGTGCAGCATTTT.